This TCR beta chain was profiled in a study of cytomegalovirus exposure and HLA in healthy donors. A few counts support this clone. Its antigen is not identified. PCR used 60 Vbeta primers and 13 Jbeta primers. Assay used: immunoSEQ multiplex PCR; TCRdb lists only in-frame clones, some missing. The sample records approximately 300,000 clones, 70% to 90% being singletons. Study-level points and caveats: What a later analysis reportedly showed was that an Asian-associated ancestry cluster had fewer N-insertions than the approximately 700-donor mean. The investigators catalogued 164 TCR beta chains as cytomegalovirus-associated. The availability of immune exposure information extended only to CMV serostatus. In a later analysis, TCR beta V- and J-gene trimming showed a link to a missense DCLRE1C variant.

CDR1 and CDR2 (germline): MDHEN, SYDVKM. Trimming took off 5 bases at V and 5 bases at J, with 14 bases between the two ends. CDR3 size: 14 residues. The receptor comes from a woman in her forties in good health and CMV-seropositive. This chain uses TRBV28 with TRBJ2-3; a weak D match, TRBD1 (6 bases). The sample consisted of PBMCs. The CDR3 nucleotides are TGTGCCAGCAGTCTGCAGGGGTCTGGAGATACGCAGTATTTT. This encodes CASSLQGSGDTQYF.